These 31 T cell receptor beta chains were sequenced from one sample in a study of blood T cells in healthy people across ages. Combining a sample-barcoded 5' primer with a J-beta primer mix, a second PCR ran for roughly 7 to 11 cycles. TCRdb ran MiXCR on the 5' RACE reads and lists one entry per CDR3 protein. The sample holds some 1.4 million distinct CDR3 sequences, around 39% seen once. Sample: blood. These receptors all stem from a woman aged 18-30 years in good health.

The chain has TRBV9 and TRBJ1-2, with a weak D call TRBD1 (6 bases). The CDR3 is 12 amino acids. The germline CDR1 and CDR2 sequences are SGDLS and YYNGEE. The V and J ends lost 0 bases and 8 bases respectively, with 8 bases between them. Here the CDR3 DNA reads TGTGCCAGCAGCGTAGCAGGGGCCGGCTACACCTTC. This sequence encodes CASSVAGAGYTF.

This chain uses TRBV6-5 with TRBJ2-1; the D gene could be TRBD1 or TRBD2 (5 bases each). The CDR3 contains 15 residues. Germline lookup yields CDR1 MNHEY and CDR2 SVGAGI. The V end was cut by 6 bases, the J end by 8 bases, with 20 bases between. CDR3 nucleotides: TGTGCCAGCAGCTCCGGAGCGTTCCGGGGCGATGAGCAGTTCTTC. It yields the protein CASSSGAFRGDEQFF.

The CDR3 loop is CASSPIPGLDADTQYF. CDR3 nucleotide sequence: TGCGCCAGCAGCCCTATCCCGGGACTAGACGCAGATACGCAGTATTTT. V usage is TRBV5-1 and J usage is TRBJ2-3; 8 bases match TRBD2. The CDR3 is 16 residues long. Unmatched junction bases numbered 11, after V lost 4 bases and J lost 4 bases. Per the germline V gene, CDR1 is SGHRS and CDR2 is YFSETQ.

The CDR3 nucleotides read TGTGCCAGCAGCGTAGGAGCGGGGGGGATCAATGAGCAGTACTTC. This sequence encodes CASSVGAGGINEQYF. This sequence joins TRBV9 and TRBJ2-5; TRBD2 aligns across 10 bases. V was pared by 0 bases and J by 11 bases, with 10 bases of the junction left unmatched. This CDR3 has 15 residues. Germline CDR1 SGDLS, CDR2 YYNGEE.

CDR3 region: CSAREDRVSYEQYF. The DNA of the CDR3 is TGCAGTGCTAGAGAGGACAGGGTTTCCTACGAGCAGTACTTC. The chain uses TRBV20-1 and TRBJ2-7; 8 positions match TRBD1. The CDR3 sequence is 14 residues long. The V gene's germline CDR1 is DFQATT and CDR2 SNEGSKA (reference sequence). J was trimmed by 1 base and V by 0 bases; bases with no gene match: 2.

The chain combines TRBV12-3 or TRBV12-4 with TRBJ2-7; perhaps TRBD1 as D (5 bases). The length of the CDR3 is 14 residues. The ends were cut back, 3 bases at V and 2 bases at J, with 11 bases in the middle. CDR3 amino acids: CASSFGAGTYEQYF. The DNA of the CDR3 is TGTGCCAGCAGTTTTGGGGCAGGGACCTACGAGCAGTACTTC.

This CDR3 reads CASSFWDRVYEQYF. CDR3 nucleotide sequence: TGTGCCAGCAGTTTCTGGGACAGGGTCTACGAGCAGTACTTC. The chain combines TRBV28 with TRBJ2-7; TRBD1 matches 9 bases. The germline gives CDR1 MDHEN, CDR2 SYDVKM. V shed 3 bases and J 3 bases; nucleotides not matched to a gene: 3. The CDR3 runs 14 residues.

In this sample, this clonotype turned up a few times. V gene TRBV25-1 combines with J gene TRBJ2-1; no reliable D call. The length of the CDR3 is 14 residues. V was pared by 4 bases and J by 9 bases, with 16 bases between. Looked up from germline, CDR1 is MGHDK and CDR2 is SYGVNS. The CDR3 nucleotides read TGTGCCAGCAGTGGAAGACTCTACTCGGGTGAGCAGTTCTTC. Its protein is CASSGRLYSGEQFF. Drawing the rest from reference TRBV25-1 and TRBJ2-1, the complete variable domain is EADIYQTPRYLVIGTGKKITLECSQTMGHDKMYWYQQDPGMELHLIHYSYGVNSTEKGDLSSESTVSRIRTEHFPLTLESARPSHTSQYLCASSGRLYSGEQFFGPGTRLTVL.

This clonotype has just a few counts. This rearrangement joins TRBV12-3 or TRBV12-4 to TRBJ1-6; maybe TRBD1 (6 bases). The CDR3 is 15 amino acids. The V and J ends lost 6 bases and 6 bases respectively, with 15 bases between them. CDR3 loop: CASSRGGTSNSPLHF. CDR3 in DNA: TGTGCCAGCAGCCGAGGGGGGACTTCTAATTCACCCCTCCACTTT.

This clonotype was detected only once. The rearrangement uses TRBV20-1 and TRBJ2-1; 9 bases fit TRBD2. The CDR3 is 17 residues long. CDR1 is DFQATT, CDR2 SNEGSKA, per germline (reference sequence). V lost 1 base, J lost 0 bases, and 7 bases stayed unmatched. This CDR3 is CSARVTSGQSSYNEQFF. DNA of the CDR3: TGCAGTGCTAGAGTCACTAGCGGGCAAAGCTCCTACAATGAGCAGTTCTTC.

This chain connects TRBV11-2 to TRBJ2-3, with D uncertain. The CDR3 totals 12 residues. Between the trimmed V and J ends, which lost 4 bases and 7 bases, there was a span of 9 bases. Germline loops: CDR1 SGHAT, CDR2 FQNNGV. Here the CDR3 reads CASSSNIYTQYF. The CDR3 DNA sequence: TGTGCCAGCAGCTCAAACATCTATACGCAGTATTTT.

The DNA for the CDR3 is TGCAGTGCTAGTGGGGGGGGCCTTTTCACCTCCTACGAGCAGTACTTC. Residues: CSASGGGLFTSYEQYF. This rearrangement joins TRBV20-1 to TRBJ2-7; tentatively, D is TRBD2 (7 bases). V was pared by 3 bases and J by 0 bases, with 18 bases between. The CDR3 runs to 16 residues. Germline values: CDR1 DFQATT, CDR2 SNEGSKA (reference sequence).

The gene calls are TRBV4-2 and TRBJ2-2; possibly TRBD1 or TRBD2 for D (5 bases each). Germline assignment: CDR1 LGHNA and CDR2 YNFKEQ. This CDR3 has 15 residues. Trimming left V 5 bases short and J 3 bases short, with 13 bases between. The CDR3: CASSGMGRDTGELFF. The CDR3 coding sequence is TGTGCCAGCAGCGGGATGGGGCGGGACACCGGGGAGCTGTTTTTT.

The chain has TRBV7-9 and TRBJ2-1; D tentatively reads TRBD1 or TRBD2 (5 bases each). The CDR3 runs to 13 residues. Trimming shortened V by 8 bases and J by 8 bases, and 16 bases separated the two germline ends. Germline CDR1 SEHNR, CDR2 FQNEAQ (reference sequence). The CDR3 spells CASLTTRGDEQFF. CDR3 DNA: TGTGCCAGCCTTACAACTAGGGGCGATGAGCAGTTCTTC.

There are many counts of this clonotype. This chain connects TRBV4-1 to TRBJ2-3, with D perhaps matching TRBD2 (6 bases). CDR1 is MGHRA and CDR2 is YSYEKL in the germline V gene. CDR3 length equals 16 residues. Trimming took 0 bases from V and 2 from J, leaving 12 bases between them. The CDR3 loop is CASSQEGGPFTDTQYF. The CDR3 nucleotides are TGCGCCAGCAGCCAAGAGGGGGGACCGTTCACAGATACGCAGTATTTT.

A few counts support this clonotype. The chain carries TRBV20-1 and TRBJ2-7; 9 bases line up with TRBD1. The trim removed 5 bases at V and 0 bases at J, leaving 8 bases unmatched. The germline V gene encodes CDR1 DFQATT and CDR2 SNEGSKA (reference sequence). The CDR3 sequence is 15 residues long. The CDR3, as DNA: TGCAGTGCTGCACAGGGGGCCTGGAGCTCCTACGAGCAGTACTTC. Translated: CSAAQGAWSSYEQYF.

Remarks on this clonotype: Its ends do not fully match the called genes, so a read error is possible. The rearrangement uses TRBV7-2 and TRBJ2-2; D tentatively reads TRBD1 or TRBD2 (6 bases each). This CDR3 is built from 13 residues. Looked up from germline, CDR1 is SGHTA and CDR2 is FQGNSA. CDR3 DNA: TGTGCCAGCAGCCTTTGGGACACCGGGGGGCTGTTTTTT. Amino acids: CASSLWDTGGLFF.

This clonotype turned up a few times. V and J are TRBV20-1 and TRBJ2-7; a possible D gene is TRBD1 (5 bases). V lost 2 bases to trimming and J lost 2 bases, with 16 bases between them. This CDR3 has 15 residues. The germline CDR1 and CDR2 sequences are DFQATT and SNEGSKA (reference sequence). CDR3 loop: CSARSQLDSPYEQYF. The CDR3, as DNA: TGCAGTGCTAGATCGCAACTCGACAGTCCCTACGAGCAGTACTTC.

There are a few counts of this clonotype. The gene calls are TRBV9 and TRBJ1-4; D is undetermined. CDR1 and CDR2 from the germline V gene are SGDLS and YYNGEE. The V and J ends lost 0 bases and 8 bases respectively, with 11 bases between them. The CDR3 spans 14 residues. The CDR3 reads CASSVDPGLEKLFF. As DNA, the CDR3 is TGTGCCAGCAGCGTAGATCCAGGTCTGGAAAAACTGTTTTTT.

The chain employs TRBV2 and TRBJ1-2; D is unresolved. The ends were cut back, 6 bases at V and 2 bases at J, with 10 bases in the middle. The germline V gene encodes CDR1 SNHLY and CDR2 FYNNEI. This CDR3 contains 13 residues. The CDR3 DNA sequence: TGTGCCAGCAGGGACCGTCTCAACTATGGCTACACCTTC. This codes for CASRDRLNYGYTF.

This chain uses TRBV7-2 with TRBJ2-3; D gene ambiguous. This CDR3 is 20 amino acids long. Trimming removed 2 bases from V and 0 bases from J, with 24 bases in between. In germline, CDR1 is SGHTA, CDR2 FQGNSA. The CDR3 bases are TGTGCCAGCAGCTTAACTTCTTCCCCTTCTTGGCTATCTAGCACAGATACGCAGTATTTT. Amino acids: CASSLTSSPSWLSSTDTQYF.

CDR3 coding DNA: TGCAGTGCTAGAGGCGACACTCACTACGAGCAGTACTTC. Translating it yields CSARGDTHYEQYF. The rearrangement uses TRBV20-1 and TRBJ2-4, with D uncertain. The J call may be mistaken, given a closer DNA end match to TRBJ2-7. This CDR3 region has 13 residues. Germline lookup yields CDR1 DFQATT and CDR2 SNEGSKA (reference sequence).

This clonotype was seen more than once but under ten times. The CDR3 here is CASSPLAPGGTDTQYF. The DNA for the CDR3 is TGTGCCAGCAGCCCACTAGCCCCCGGAGGCACAGATACGCAGTATTTT. V gene TRBV7-2 combines with J gene TRBJ2-3; D is possibly TRBD2 (6 bases). Trimming cost V 5 bases and J 1 base, with 16 bases left between them. Per germline, CDR1 SGHTA and CDR2 FQGNSA. This CDR3 contains 16 residues.

CDR3 sequence reads: CASTFTLQGISYNSPLHF. CDR3 nucleotide sequence: TGTGCCAGCACGTTCACATTACAGGGGATCTCCTATAATTCACCCCTCCACTTT. The chain employs TRBV7-9 and TRBJ1-6, with 7 bases that match TRBD1. The V segment lost 7 bases and the J segment 0 bases; nucleotides outside the gene matches: 12. This CDR3 is 18 amino acids long. Per germline, CDR1 SEHNR and CDR2 FQNEAQ (reference sequence).

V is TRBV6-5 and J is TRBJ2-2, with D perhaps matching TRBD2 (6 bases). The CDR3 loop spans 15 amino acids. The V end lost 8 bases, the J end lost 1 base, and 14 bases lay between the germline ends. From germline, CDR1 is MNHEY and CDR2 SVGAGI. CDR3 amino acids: CASRRLSGNTGELFF. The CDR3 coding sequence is TGTGCCAGCCGCCGGCTTAGCGGGAACACCGGGGAGCTGTTTTTT.

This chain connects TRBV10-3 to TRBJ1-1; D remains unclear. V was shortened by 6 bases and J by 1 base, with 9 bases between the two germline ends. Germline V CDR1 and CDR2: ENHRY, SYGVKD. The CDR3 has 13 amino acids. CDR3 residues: CAIRSRENTEAFF. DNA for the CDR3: TGTGCCATCAGATCCAGAGAGAACACTGAAGCTTTCTTT.

CDR3 nucleotide sequence: TGTGCCAGCAGTTTCAGACCGCCCTGGGACGGAAACACCATATATTTT. Translating gives CASSFRPPWDGNTIYF. The V call is TRBV12-3 or TRBV12-4, the J call TRBJ1-3; possibly TRBD1 for D (5 bases). This CDR3 is built from 16 residues. The V end lost 3 bases, the J end lost 4 bases, and 16 bases lay between the germline ends.

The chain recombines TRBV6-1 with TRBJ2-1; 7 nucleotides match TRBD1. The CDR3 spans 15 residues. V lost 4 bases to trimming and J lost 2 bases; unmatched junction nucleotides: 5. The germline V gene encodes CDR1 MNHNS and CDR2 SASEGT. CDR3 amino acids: CASSGGTAPYNEQFF. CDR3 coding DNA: TGTGCCAGCAGTGGGGGGACAGCTCCCTACAATGAGCAGTTCTTC.

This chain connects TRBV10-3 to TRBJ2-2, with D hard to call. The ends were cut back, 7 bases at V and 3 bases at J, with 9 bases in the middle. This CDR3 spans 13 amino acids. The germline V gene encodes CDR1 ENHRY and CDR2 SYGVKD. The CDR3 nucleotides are TGTGCCATCAAGCCGGGTGACACCGGGGAGCTGTTTTTT. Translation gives CAIKPGDTGELFF.

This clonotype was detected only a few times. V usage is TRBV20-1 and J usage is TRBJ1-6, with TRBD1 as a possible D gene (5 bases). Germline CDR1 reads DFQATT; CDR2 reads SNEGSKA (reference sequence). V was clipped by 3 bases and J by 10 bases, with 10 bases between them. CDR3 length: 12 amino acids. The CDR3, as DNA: TGCAGTGCTAGCACGGGGGACTCACCCCTCCACTTT. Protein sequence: CSASTGDSPLHF.

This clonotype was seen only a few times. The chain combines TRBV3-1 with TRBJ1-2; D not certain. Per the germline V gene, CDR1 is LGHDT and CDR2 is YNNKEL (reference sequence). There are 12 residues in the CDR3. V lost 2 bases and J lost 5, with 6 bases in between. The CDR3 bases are TGTGCCAGCAGCCAACAGGTTTATGGCTACACCTTC. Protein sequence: CASSQQVYGYTF.